Each of the 2 T cell receptor beta chains below was sequenced from the same sample in a study of blood T cell repertoires in COVID-19. The assay was immunoSEQ multiplex PCR, and TCRdb's table has in-frame clones only and misses some. The table includes 50,000 or so clones, about 83% detected once. Sequenced input: peripheral blood. The source is a man aged 40-49 years with acute or convalescent COVID-19.

The chain is built from TRBV28 and TRBJ2-6, with TRBD2 identical over 15 bases. V trimming: 4 bases; J trimming: 2 bases; junction bases outside the gene matches: 3. This CDR3 has 18 residues. Germline lookup yields CDR1 MDHEN and CDR2 SYDVKM. The CDR3 loop reads CASSSGTSGGTGANVLTF. CDR3 coding DNA: TGTGCCAGCAGTTCCGGGACTAGCGGGGGGACTGGGGCCAACGTCCTGACTTTC.

The DNA for the CDR3 is TGTGCCAGCAGCTTGCACAGGGGTAATTCACCCCTCCACTTT. Encoded protein: CASSLHRGNSPLHF. The J gene is TRBJ1-6, the V gene TRBV5-8; 7 bases are shared with TRBD1. Germline trimming cut 1 base from V and 6 bases from J; bases unmatched to any gene: 1. CDR1 is SGHTS and CDR2 is YDEGEE in the germline V gene. The length of the CDR3 is 14 residues.